This T cell receptor beta chain was captured by sequencing in a study of blood T cell repertoires in COVID-19. For the study at large: From the United States, Italy and Spain came samples of acute and convalescent COVID-19. T cells, B-cell-depleted T cells, or PBMCs provided the cDNA or gDNA that served as material.

The germline V gene encodes CDR1 LNHDA and CDR2 SQIVND (reference sequence). CDR3 length equals 16 residues. The trim removed 5 bases at V and 4 bases at J, leaving 10 bases unmatched. Per the authors' pipeline: How many nucleated cells were present was estimated from reference gene primer amplification. The repertoire was sequenced with immunoSEQ multiplex PCR; TCRdb's copy has only in-frame clones and lacks some. The DNA gave D and trimming, while V, J and clone size come from that table. The sample carries approximately 79,000 clones, about 89% recorded once. The chain recombines TRBV19 with TRBJ1-5; 8 bases line up with TRBD1. The sample comprised peripheral blood. The receptor's source is a man in his 60s with acute or convalescent COVID-19. The CDR3 protein is CASSLRTGSANQPQHF. The CDR3, as DNA: TGTGCCAGTAGTCTAAGGACAGGGAGCGCGAATCAGCCCCAGCATTTT.